This TCR beta chain was sequenced in a study of spatial heterogeneity in lung cancer. On the study more broadly: When follow-up PBMC samples existed, they were sequenced (at a median of about two years after resection). Alpha-chain detections were consistently fewer than beta-chain detections among the sequences.

Time point denoted: blood at routine non-recurrence follow-up after resection. Whole RNA came from tumor, nontumor lung or frozen PBMC and was sequenced without being sorted. This clonotype showed up just a few times. The study tagged each TCR cDNA molecule with a unique molecular identifier. TCRdb used MiXCR to reprocess the 5' RACE reads, holding one entry per CDR3 protein. This repertoire shows about 94,000 distinct CDR3 sequences, less than 20% found once; its top ten account for 21%. CDR3 size: 16 residues. The germline V and J ends were trimmed by 1 base and 1 base, with 11 bases remaining between them. CDR1 LGHNT and CDR2 FRNRAP come from the germline V gene.

This specimen consisted of PBMCs, obtained at follow-up. This TCR came from a male donor with early-stage non-small cell lung cancer. The rearrangement uses TRBV12-5 and TRBJ2-1; a weak D match, TRBD2 (5 bases). In DNA, the CDR3 is TGTGCTAGTGGTTTGGATGGCGGGCGATCCTACAATGAGCAGTTCTTC. This sequence encodes CASGLDGGRSYNEQFF.